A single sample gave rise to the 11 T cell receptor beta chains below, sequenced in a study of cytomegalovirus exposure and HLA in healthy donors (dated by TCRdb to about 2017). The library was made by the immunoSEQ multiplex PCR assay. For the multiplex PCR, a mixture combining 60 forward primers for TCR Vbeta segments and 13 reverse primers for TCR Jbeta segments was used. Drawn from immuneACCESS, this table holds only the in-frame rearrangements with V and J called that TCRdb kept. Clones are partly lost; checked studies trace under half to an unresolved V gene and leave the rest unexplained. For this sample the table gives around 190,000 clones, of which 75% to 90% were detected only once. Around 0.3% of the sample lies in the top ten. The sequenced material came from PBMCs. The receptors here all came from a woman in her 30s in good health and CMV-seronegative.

In DNA, the CDR3 is TGCGCCAGCACCACGGGGGGCCAAGAGACCCAGTACTTC. Its protein product is CASTTGGQETQYF. The chain has TRBV5-1 and TRBJ2-5, with 7 bases fitting TRBD2. The trim removed 6 bases at V and 1 base at J, leaving 3 bases unmatched. Per the germline V gene, CDR1 is SGHRS and CDR2 is YFSETQ. The CDR3 spans 13 residues.

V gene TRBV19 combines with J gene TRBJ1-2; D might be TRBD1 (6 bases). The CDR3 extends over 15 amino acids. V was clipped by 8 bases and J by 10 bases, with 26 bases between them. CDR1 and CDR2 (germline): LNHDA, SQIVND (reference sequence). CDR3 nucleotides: TGTGCCAGTGCCTTTACCCCGGTGACAGGTATATTCTACACCTTC. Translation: CASAFTPVTGIFYTF.

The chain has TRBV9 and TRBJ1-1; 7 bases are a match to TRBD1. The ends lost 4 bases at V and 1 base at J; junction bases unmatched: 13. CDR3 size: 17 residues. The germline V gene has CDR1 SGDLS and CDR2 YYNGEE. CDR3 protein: CASSPRTVGQRNTEAFF. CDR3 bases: TGTGCCAGCAGCCCCCGTACTGTGGGACAGCGGAACACTGAAGCTTTCTTT.

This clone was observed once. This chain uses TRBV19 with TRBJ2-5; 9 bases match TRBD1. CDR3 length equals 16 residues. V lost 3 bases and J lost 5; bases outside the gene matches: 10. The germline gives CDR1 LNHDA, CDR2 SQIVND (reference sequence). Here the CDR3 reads CASSISGQGKKETQYF. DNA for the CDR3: TGTGCCAGTAGTATCTCGGGACAGGGTAAAAAGGAGACCCAGTACTTC.

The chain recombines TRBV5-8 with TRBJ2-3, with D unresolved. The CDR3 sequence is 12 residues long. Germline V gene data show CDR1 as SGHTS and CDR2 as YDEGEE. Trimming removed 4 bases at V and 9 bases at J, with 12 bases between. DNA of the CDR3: TGTGCCAGCAGCACGACTGACGAAACGCAGTATTTT. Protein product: CASSTTDETQYF. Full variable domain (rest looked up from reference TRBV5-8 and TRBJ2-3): EAGVTQSPTHLIKTRGQQATLRCSPISGHTSVYWYQQALGLGLQFLLWYDEGEERNRGNFPPRFSGRQFPNYSSELNVNALELEDSALYLCASSTTDETQYFGPGTRLTVL.

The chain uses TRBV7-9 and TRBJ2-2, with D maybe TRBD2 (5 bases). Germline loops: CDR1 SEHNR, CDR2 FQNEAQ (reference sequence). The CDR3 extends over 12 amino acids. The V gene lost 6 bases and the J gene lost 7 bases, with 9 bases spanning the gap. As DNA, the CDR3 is TGTGCCAGCAGGGAGGATAACGGGGAGCTGTTTTTT. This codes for CASREDNGELFF.

The CDR3: CASSVARQNTEAFF. CDR3 DNA: TGTGCCAGCAGCGTCGCCAGGCAGAACACTGAAGCTTTCTTT. This chain joins TRBV9 and TRBJ1-1; no definite D call. CDR1 is SGDLS, CDR2 YYNGEE, per germline. With 2 bases removed from V and 1 base from J, the gap between germline ends came to 9 bases. There are 14 residues in the CDR3. Based on the CDR3 plus reference TRBV9 and TRBJ1-1, the full variable domain is DSGVTQTPKHLITATGQRVTLRCSPRSGDLSVYWYQQSLDQGLQFLIQYYNGEERAKGNILERFSAQQFPDLHSELNLSSLELGDSALYFCASSVARQNTEAFFGQGTRLTVV.

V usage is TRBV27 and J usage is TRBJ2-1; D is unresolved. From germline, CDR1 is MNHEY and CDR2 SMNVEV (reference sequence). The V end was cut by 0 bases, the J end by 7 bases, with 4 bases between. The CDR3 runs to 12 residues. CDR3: CASSLSANEQFF. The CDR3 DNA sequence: TGTGCCAGCAGTTTATCAGCTAATGAGCAGTTCTTC.

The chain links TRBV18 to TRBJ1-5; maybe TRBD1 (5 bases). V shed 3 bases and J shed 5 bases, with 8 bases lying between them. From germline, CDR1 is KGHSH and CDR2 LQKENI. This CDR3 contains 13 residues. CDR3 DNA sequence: TGTGCCAGCTCACCCTGGGGGGATCAGCCCCAGCATTTT. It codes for CASSPWGDQPQHF.

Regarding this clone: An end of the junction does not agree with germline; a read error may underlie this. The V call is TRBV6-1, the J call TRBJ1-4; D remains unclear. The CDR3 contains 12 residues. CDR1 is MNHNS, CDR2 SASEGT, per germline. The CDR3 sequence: CTSRTEEEKLFF. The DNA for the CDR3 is TGTACCAGCAGGACCGAGGAGGAAAAACTGTTTTTT.

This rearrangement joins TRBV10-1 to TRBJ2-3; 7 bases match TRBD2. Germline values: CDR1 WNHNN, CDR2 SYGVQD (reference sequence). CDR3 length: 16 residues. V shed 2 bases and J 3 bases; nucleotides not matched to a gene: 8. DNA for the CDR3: TGCGCCAGCAGTGAGGAGCAAGCGGGAATGACAGATACGCAGTATTTT. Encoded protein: CASSEEQAGMTDTQYF.